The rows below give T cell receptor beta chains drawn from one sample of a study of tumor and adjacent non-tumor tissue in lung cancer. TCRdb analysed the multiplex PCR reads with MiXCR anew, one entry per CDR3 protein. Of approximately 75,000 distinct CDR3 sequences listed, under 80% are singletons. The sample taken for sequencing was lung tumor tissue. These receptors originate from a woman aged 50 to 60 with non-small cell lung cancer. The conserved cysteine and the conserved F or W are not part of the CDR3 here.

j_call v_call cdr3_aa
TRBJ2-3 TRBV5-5 ASSLSGHSTDTQF
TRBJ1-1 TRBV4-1 SSSQVRANTEAF
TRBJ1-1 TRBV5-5 ASSLGPGTV
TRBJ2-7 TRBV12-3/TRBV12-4 ASSPLRGREQY
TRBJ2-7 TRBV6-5 ASKTSGSVIYEQC
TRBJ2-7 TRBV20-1 SARVPSGRINEQY
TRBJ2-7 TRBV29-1 NSLSGYEQY
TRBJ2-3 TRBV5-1 ASSFGNTGGASDTQY
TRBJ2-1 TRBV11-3 ASSLGTSSSSYNEEF
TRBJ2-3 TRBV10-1 ASSESGVVADTQY
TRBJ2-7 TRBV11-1 ASGRTGATSYEQY
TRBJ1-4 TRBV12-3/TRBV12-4 ASHPYKTGGGKKLF
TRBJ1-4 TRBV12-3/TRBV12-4 ASSRAGDENLF
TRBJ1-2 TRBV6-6 ASSPGSANCGYT
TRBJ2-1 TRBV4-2 TSSQDFGTTLCNEQF
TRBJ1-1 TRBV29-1 SVGLGQDITEAF
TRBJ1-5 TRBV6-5 ASSPDRTSQSQH
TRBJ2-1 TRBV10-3 ATKGGTGKHEQF
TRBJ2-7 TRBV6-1 VSSYIRLEQY
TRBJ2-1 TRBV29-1 STLEGLSGYEQF
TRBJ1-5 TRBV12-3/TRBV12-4 ASRGQGDNQPQH
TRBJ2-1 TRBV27 ASSPLARLYNEQF
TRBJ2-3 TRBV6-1 ASSEASAGGRDTQY
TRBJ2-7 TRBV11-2 ASSPLGTSMYEQY
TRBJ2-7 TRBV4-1 TSSQDQTSGYCEQY
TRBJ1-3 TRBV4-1 TSSQEWTGLRNTIY
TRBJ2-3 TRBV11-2 ASNLDRGDTQC
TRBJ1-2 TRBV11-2 VINLRVGDGYT
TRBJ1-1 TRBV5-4 ASSLQLNTEAF
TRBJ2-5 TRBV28 ASSLYSAPQETQY
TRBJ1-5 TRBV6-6 ASSYSLRGGKGLAQH
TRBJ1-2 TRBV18 ASSPEQTVNYGYT
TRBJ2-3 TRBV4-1 ASSQDLARTGADTQF
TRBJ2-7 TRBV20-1 SARAGTTSEEQY
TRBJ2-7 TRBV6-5 ASSYSGARGLGEQY
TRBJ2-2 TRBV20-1 SGLVVDGELF
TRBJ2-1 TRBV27 ASSPTYVSYNEQF
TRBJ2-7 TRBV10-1 VISESGLYEQY
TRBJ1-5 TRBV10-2 ASRESGLPLGQPQH
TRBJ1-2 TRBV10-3 AISESFYGYT
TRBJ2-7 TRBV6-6 ASGTTAYEQY
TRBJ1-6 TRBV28 VSSYNSPLH